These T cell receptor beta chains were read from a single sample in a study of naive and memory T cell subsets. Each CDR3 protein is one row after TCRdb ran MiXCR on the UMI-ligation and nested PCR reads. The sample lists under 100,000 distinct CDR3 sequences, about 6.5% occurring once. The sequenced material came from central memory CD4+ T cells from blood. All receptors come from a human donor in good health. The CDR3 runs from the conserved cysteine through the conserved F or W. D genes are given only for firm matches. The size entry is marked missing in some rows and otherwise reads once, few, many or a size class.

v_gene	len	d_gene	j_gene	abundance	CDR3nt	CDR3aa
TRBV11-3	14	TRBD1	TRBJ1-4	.	TGTGCCAGCAGCTTACGGGACAGGAACGAAAAACTGTTTTTT	CASSLRDRNEKLFF
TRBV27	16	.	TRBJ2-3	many	TGTGCCAGCAGTTTAGGTCAGGGAACGAGCACAGATACGCAGTATTTT	CASSLGQGTSTDTQYF
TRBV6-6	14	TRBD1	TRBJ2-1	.	TGTGCCAGCAGATACCGAGGGGGCCGGGATGAGCAGTTCTTC	CASRYRGGRDEQFF
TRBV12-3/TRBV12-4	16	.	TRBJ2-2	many	TGTGCCAGCAGTGCCCAACGGACGGCGAACACCGGGGAGCTGTTTTTT	CASSAQRTANTGELFF
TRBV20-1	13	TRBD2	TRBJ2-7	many	TGCAGTGCAGCCAGCGGGGGGGCTTACGAGCAGTACTTC	CSAASGGAYEQYF
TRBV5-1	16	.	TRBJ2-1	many	TGCGCCAGCAGCTACGCTCCAGACCTATCCTACAATGAGCAGTTCTTC	CASSYAPDLSYNEQFF
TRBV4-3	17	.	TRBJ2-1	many	TGCGCCAGCAGCCAGAACCAGGGGAATACTCTCTACAATGAGCAGTTCTTC	CASSQNQGNTLYNEQFF
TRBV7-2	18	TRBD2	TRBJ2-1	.	TGTGCCAGCAGTGGGAGAGGCACGGGAGGGCGCTCCTACAATGAGCAGTTCTTC	CASSGRGTGGRSYNEQFF
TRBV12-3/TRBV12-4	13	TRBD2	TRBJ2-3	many	TGTGCCACCAAAGCGGGGGCGGCAGATACGCAGTATTTT	CATKAGAADTQYF
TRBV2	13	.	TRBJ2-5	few	TGTGCCAGCAAGGGGACTGGGGGGGAGACCCAGTACTTC	CASKGTGGETQYF
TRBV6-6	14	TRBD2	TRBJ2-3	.	TGTGCCAGCAGTTATTGGGGAGGGGAAGATACGCAGTATTTT	CASSYWGGEDTQYF
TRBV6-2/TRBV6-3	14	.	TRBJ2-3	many	TGTGCCAGCAGAATAGACACTAGCACAGATACGCAGTATTTT	CASRIDTSTDTQYF
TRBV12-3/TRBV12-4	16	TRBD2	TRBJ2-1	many	TGTGCCAGCAGTCCCGGGACTAGCGGGAGGGCCAATGAGCAGTTCTTC	CASSPGTSGRANEQFF
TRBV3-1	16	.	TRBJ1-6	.	TGTGCCAGCAGCCAAACTCTCTCGGGCTTCCATTCACCCCTCCACTTT	CASSQTLSGFHSPLHF
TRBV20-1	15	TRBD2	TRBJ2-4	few	TGCAGTGCTAGCGAAGCGGGAGGAGCCAAAAACATTCAGTACTTC	CSASEAGGAKNIQYF
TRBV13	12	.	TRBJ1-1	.	TGTGCCAGCTCCATAGGGGCAGCCGAAGCTTTCTTT	CASSIGAAEAFF
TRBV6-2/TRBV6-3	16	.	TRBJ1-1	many	TGTGCCAGCAGTTACTCGAAAGATGGAGGGCCGAGAGAAGCTTTCTTT	CASSYSKDGGPREAFF
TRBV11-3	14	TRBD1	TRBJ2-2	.	TGTGCCAGCAGCCCCGGACAGGCCACCGGGGAGCTGTTTTTT	CASSPGQATGELFF
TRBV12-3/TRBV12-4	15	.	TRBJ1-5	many	TGTGCCAGCAGTCAAGATGTGAGCGGGTATCAGCCCCAGCATTTT	CASSQDVSGYQPQHF
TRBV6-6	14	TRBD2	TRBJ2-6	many	TGTGCCAGCAGTCCAAGCGGGGGTTCCAACGTCCTGACTTTC	CASSPSGGSNVLTF
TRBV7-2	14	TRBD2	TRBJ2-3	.	TGTGCCAGCAGCAAAAAGCGGGGCGCAGATACGCAGTATTTT	CASSKKRGADTQYF
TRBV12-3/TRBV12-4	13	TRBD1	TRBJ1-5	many	TGTGCCAGCACTGGGACAGATAATCAGCCCCAGCATTTT	CASTGTDNQPQHF
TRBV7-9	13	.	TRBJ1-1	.	TGTGCCAGCAGCTTTTCAGGGGTCACTGAAGCTTTCTTT	CASSFSGVTEAFF
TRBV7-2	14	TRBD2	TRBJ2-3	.	TGTGCCAGCAGATCCGCTAGCGGGAGCGATACGCAGTATTTT	CASRSASGSDTQYF
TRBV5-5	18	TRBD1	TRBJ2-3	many	TGTGCCAGCAGCCTGGTAGGCATGGGACAGGCATTCACAGATACGCAGTATTTT	CASSLVGMGQAFTDTQYF
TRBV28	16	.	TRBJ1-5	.	TGTGCCAGCACCGAACGTGACAGGTTTGGCAATCAGCCCCAGCATTTT	CASTERDRFGNQPQHF
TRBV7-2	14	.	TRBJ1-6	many	TGTGCCAGCAGCTCCTCGGGAGGGAATTCACCCCTCCACTTT	CASSSSGGNSPLHF
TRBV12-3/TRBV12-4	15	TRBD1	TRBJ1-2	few	TGTGCCAGCAGCAGTACTGACAGGGCCCAAGGTGGCTACACCTTC	CASSSTDRAQGGYTF
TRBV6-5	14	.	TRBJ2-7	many	TGTGCCAGCAGTTACAGTCCAGACCTCTACGAGCAGTACTTC	CASSYSPDLYEQYF
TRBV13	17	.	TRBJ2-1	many	TGTGCCAGCAGCTCTCCGCTAAGAGGAGGGCCCTACAATGAGCAGTTCTTC	CASSSPLRGGPYNEQFF
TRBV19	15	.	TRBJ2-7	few	TGTGCCAGTAGTGCCGTGGGCACGGGGGCATACGAGCAGTACTTC	CASSAVGTGAYEQYF
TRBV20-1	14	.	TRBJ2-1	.	TGCAGTGCGGGGACCGGCGGTATCACCAATGAGCAGTTCTTC	CSAGTGGITNEQFF
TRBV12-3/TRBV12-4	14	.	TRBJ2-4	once	TGTGCCAGCAGGACCACACACAACAAAAACATTCAGTACTTC	CASRTTHNKNIQYF
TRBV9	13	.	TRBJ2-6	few	TGTGCCAGCGATAGGTCTGGGGCCAACGTCCTGACTTTC	CASDRSGANVLTF
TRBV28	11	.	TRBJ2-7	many	TGTGCCAGCAGGTCATTGGGCGAGCAGTACTTC	CASRSLGEQYF
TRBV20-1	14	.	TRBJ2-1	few	TGCAGTGCTAGAGGACCGAGTTCCTACAATGAGCAGTTCTTC	CSARGPSSYNEQFF
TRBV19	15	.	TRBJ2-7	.	TGTGCCAGTAGTATAACAACCGGGAGCTCCTACGAGCAGTACTTC	CASSITTGSSYEQYF
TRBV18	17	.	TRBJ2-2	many	TGTGCCAGCTCACCAAATGCCCGGGGGACGAACACCGGGGAGCTGTTTTTT	CASSPNARGTNTGELFF
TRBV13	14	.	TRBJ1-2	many	TGTGCCAGCAGCTTCGTTGGAGGGCCCTATGGCTACACCTTC	CASSFVGGPYGYTF
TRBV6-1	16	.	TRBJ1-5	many	TGTGCCACCTCCAACGGGGCCCTCTCCAGCAATCAGCCCCAGCATTTT	CATSNGALSSNQPQHF
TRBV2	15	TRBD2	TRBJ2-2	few	TGTGCCAGCAGACGACTAGCGGGGAACACCGGGGAGCTGTTTTTT	CASRRLAGNTGELFF
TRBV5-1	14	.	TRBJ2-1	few	TGCGCCAGCAGCTTGGGGGGCTACAACAATGAGCAGTTCTTC	CASSLGGYNNEQFF